This T cell receptor (beta chain) emerged from a study of T cells after posttransplantation cyclophosphamide. Study results and caveats: Blood and skin or GI T cell repertoires showed limited TRB overlap. Donor CD8+ memory clones often dominated recipient blood repertoires at later times.

Comments on this clone: What it binds is unknown.

Clones were read by immunoSEQ multiplex PCR, and TCRdb kept only the in-frame ones, dropping some. The sample contains about 21,000 clones, 95% to 99% of which appear only once. V was pared by 3 bases and J by 6 bases, with 14 bases between. Germline lookup yields CDR1 GTSNPN and CDR2 SVGIG (reference sequence). This CDR3 has 13 residues. The receptor comes from a man aged 35 to 55 in good health, CMV-negative, and a related stem cell transplant donor. Sample: naive CD8+ T cells sorted from PBMCs. V usage is TRBV30 and J usage is TRBJ1-1; D unclear. The CDR3 loop is CAWSLPGSPEAFF. In nucleotides, the CDR3 is TGTGCCTGGAGCCTGCCCGGGAGCCCTGAAGCTTTCTTT.